The present TCR beta chain was sequenced within a study of blood T cells in healthy people across ages. Study details: Template switching picked up about one barcoded beta molecule for each two T cells. General study points: Significant beta diversity loss was already apparent by age roughly 43, declining roughly linearly. Donor CMV status was unknown, possibly confounding expanded clonotype changes.

Germline loops: CDR1 SGDLS, CDR2 YYNGEE. V was trimmed by 1 base and J by 0 bases, leaving 10 bases between them. This CDR3 has 15 residues. This clonotype was seen a few times. No antigen is known for it. Using a J-beta primer mix together with a sample-barcoded 5' primer, a second PCR was run for roughly 7 to 12 cycles. Every molecule of cDNA carried a tag from a template-switch adaptor with 12 random nucleotides. TCRdb passed the 5' RACE reads through MiXCR, listing each CDR3 protein once. The repertoire holds about 1.6 million distinct CDR3 sequences, with about 31% as singletons. The gene calls are TRBV9 and TRBJ1-2; maybe TRBD1 (5 bases). This TCR derives from a woman aged 30 to 39 in good health. The sequenced material came from blood. The CDR3 DNA sequence: TGTGCCAGCAGCGTAAGAGACAGAACTAACTATGGCTACACCTTC. It codes for CASSVRDRTNYGYTF.